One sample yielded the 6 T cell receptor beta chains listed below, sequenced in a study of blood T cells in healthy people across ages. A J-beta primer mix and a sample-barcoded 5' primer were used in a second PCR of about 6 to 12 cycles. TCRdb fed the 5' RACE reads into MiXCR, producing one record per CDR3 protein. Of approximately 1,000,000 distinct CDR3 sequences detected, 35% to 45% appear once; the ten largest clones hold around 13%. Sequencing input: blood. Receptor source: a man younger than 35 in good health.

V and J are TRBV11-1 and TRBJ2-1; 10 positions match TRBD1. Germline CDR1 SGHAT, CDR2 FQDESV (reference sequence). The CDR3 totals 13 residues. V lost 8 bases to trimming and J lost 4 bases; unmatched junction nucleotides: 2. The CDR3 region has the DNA TGTGCCAGCGGGACAGGGGCGTACAATGAGCAGTTCTTC. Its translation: CASGTGAYNEQFF.

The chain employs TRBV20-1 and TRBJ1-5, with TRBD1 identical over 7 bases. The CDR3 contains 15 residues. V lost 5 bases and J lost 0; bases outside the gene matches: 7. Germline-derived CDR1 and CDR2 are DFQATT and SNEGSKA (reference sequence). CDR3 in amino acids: CSAPDRAHSNQPQHF. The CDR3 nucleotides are TGCAGTGCTCCAGACAGGGCCCATAGCAATCAGCCCCAGCATTTT.

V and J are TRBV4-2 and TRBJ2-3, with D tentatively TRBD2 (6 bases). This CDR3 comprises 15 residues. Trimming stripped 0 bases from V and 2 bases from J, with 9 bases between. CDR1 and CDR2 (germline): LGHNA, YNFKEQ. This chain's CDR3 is CASSQESGLTDTQYF. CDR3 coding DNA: TGTGCCAGCAGCCAAGAGAGCGGGCTCACAGATACGCAGTATTTT.

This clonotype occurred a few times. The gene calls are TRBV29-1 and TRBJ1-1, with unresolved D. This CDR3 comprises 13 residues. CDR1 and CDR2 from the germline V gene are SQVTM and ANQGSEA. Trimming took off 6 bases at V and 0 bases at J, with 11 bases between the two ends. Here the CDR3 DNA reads TGCAGCGTCGTTCAGGACTTGAACACTGAAGCTTTCTTT. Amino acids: CSVVQDLNTEAFF.

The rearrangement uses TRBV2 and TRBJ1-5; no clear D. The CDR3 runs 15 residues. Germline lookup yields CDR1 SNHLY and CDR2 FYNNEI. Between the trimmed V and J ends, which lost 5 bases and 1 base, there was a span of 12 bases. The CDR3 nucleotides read TGTGCCAGCAGTTACCGGGTCGACAGCAATCAGCCCCAGCATTTT. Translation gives CASSYRVDSNQPQHF.

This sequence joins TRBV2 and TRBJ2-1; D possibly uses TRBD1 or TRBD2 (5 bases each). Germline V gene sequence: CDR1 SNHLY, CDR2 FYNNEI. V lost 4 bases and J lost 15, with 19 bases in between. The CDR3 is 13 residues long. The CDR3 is CASSVVDRPRVFF. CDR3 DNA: TGTGCCAGCAGTGTCGTCGACAGACCGAGGGTGTTCTTC.